This T cell receptor beta chain was sequenced in a study of multiple sclerosis patients with progressive multifocal leukoencephalopathy. Comment on this clone: Its antigen is as yet unknown.

Assay used: immunoSEQ multiplex PCR; TCRdb lists only in-frame clones, some missing. This table holds 31,000 or so clones, around 90% found once. The time point was: time of PML onset. JC virus DNA in cerebrospinal fluid confirmed the PML diagnosis. Natalizumab-treated patients developed PML between roughly 16 and 60 months into natalizumab therapy. Study findings and constraints: Whether JC virus or general immunocompromise explains the findings remained unclear.

Sequenced material: PBMCs, taken from a patient treated with natalizumab. The receptor's source is a woman between 40 and 55 years old with progressive multifocal leukoencephalopathy.

The CDR3 is CASSLGRMGELFF. CDR3 DNA: TGTGCCAGCAGCTTGGGACGAATGGGGGAGCTGTTTTTT. This chain connects TRBV5-6 to TRBJ2-2, with unresolved D. Between the trimmed V and J ends, which lost 0 bases and 8 bases, there was a span of 8 bases. The CDR3 extends over 13 amino acids. Germline CDR1 is SGHDT and CDR2 is YYEEEE.